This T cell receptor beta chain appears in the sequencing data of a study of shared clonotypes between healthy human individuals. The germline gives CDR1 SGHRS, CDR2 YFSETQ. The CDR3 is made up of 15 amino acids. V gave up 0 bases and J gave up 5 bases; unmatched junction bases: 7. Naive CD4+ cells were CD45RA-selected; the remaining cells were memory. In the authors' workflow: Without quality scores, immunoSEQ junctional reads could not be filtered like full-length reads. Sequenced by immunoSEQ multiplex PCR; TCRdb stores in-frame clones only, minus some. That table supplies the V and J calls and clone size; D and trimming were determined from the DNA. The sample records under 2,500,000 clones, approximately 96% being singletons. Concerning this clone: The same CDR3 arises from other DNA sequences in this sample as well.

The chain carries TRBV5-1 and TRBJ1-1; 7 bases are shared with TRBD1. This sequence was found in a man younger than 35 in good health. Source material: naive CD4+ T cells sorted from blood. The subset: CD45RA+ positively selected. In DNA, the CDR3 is TGCGCCAGCAGCTTGGAGGGCAGGGGGAGTACTGAAGCTTTCTTT. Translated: CASSLEGRGSTEAFF.